These T cell receptor beta chains were read from a single sample in a study of T cells in Graves' hyperthyroidism and ophthalmopathy. TCRdb used MiXCR to reprocess the multiplex PCR reads, holding one entry per CDR3 protein. Of roughly 280,000 distinct CDR3 sequences listed, about 20% are singletons. The sample comprised blood. These receptors originate from a man between 25 and 39 years old with Graves' ophthalmopathy. Each CDR3 is given with its conserved first and last residue. The size of a clone is reported for some rows only, either as once, few or many, or as a class for expanded clones.

v_call: TRBV9
clone_size: NA
j_call: TRBJ1-5
cdr3_aa: CASSLPSDRGYQPQHF

v_call: TRBV5-4
clone_size: NA
j_call: TRBJ2-1
cdr3_aa: CASSSPGGGSGYNEQFF

v_call: TRBV5-1
clone_size: many
j_call: TRBJ2-1
cdr3_aa: CASTLRGGGNEQFF

v_call: TRBV7-9
clone_size: few
j_call: TRBJ2-1
cdr3_aa: CASSSPNGGSDNEQFF

v_call: TRBV6-5
clone_size: NA
j_call: TRBJ1-6
cdr3_aa: CASSYQQGSNSPLHF

v_call: TRBV10-2
clone_size: NA
j_call: TRBJ1-6
cdr3_aa: CASSEEGWGSPLHF

v_call: TRBV29-1
clone_size: few
j_call: TRBJ1-1
cdr3_aa: CSVGRMRRNTEAFF

v_call: TRBV14
clone_size: NA
j_call: TRBJ2-3
cdr3_aa: CASSQDRGTTSTDTQYF

v_call: TRBV5-6
clone_size: NA
j_call: TRBJ2-7
cdr3_aa: CASSASATAYEQYF

v_call: TRBV5-1
clone_size: NA
j_call: TRBJ2-4
cdr3_aa: CASSDRLAKNIQYF

v_call: TRBV14
clone_size: few
j_call: TRBJ2-3
cdr3_aa: CASRSKAADTQYF

v_call: TRBV5-1
clone_size: NA
j_call: TRBJ2-3
cdr3_aa: CASSQGLALPTDTQYF

v_call: TRBV7-8
clone_size: NA
j_call: TRBJ1-1
cdr3_aa: CASSLSHTGLNTEAFF

v_call: TRBV29-1
clone_size: many
j_call: TRBJ2-3
cdr3_aa: CSAETGTDTQYF

v_call: TRBV5-1
clone_size: many
j_call: TRBJ1-1
cdr3_aa: CASSRTGIRTEAFF

v_call: TRBV15
clone_size: few
j_call: TRBJ2-4
cdr3_aa: CATSIDSKNIQYF

v_call: TRBV7-7
clone_size: many
j_call: TRBJ2-3
cdr3_aa: CASSFSAGRTGTDTQYF

v_call: TRBV20-1
clone_size: NA
j_call: TRBJ2-7
cdr3_aa: CSARDLASETYERYF

v_call: TRBV6-1
clone_size: NA
j_call: TRBJ1-1
cdr3_aa: CASRLNVQRGNTEAFF

v_call: TRBV5-5
clone_size: few
j_call: TRBJ1-3
cdr3_aa: CASSLGPGREAGNTIYF

v_call: TRBV27
clone_size: NA
j_call: TRBJ1-2
cdr3_aa: CASGPWTGNYGYTF

v_call: TRBV27
clone_size: NA
j_call: TRBJ2-3
cdr3_aa: CVSIPWGGEGTDTQYF

v_call: TRBV7-2
clone_size: many
j_call: TRBJ2-1
cdr3_aa: CASSGPYNEQFF

v_call: TRBV4-1
clone_size: few
j_call: TRBJ2-7
cdr3_aa: CASSQDRAALRYEQYF

v_call: TRBV24-1
clone_size: few
j_call: TRBJ2-7
cdr3_aa: CASGTPYEQYF

v_call: TRBV5-1
clone_size: NA
j_call: TRBJ2-1
cdr3_aa: CASSPGLGVNNEQFF

v_call: TRBV28
clone_size: many
j_call: TRBJ2-1
cdr3_aa: CASSFAGFTNEQFF

v_call: TRBV15
clone_size: NA
j_call: TRBJ2-3
cdr3_aa: CATSREQGDTQYF

v_call: TRBV6-1
clone_size: once
j_call: TRBJ2-7
cdr3_aa: CASNRGGYEQYF

v_call: TRBV28
clone_size: NA
j_call: TRBJ2-1
cdr3_aa: CASRPETGTSGRSEQFF

v_call: TRBV3-1
clone_size: many
j_call: TRBJ2-2
cdr3_aa: CASSQEGGTGELFF

v_call: TRBV27
clone_size: few
j_call: TRBJ1-2
cdr3_aa: CASSSRGTGGARVGYTF

v_call: TRBV27
clone_size: NA
j_call: TRBJ1-6
cdr3_aa: CASSFGGPWGSPLHF

v_call: TRBV24-1
clone_size: few
j_call: TRBJ2-5
cdr3_aa: CATSDYRVETQYF

v_call: TRBV28
clone_size: NA
j_call: TRBJ1-4
cdr3_aa: CASSLEGPANEKLFF

v_call: TRBV19
clone_size: many
j_call: TRBJ1-5
cdr3_aa: CASNQGLSNQPQHF

v_call: TRBV12-5
clone_size: NA
j_call: TRBJ1-1
cdr3_aa: CASGLVLVGSLNTEAFF

v_call: TRBV6-1
clone_size: NA
j_call: TRBJ2-3
cdr3_aa: CASSRLARTDTQYF

v_call: TRBV3-1
clone_size: NA
j_call: TRBJ2-2
cdr3_aa: CASNRGGLSTGELFF

v_call: TRBV28
clone_size: few
j_call: TRBJ2-7
cdr3_aa: CASSLPAAGAYEQYF

v_call: TRBV5-1
clone_size: many
j_call: TRBJ1-1
cdr3_aa: CASSSEGRMNTEAFF

v_call: TRBV19
clone_size: NA
j_call: TRBJ2-7
cdr3_aa: CASSIRDRGQYEQYF